This T cell receptor beta chain was captured by sequencing in a study of cytomegalovirus exposure and HLA in healthy donors. The PCR made use of 60 Vbeta and 13 Jbeta primers. Sequencing used immunoSEQ multiplex PCR; TCRdb keeps in-frame clones, though not all of them. The table has 75,000 to 90,000 clones, around 84% seen once. CDR1 and CDR2 (germline): SQVTM, ANQGSEA. J was trimmed by 4 bases and V by 4 bases; bases with no gene match: 7. This CDR3 contains 14 residues. With regard to this clone: What it binds is unknown.

Notes on the study in general: Sequencing depth across donors, presence/absence analyses assumed, was roughly uniform. As was reported, the HLA-A and HLA-B alleles of most subjects were accurately predicted from TCR beta sequences.

This clonotype originated in a man aged 35 to 55 in good health and CMV-seronegative. V gene TRBV29-1 combines with J gene TRBJ2-1; TRBD2 matches at 7 bases. The specimen was PBMCs. The CDR3 nucleotides are TGCAGCGTTGTGTGGGACTACCTATACAATGAGCAGTTCTTC. Encoded protein: CSVVWDYLYNEQFF.